A single sample is the source of the 14 T cell receptor beta chains below, sequenced in a study of blood T cell repertoires in COVID-19. The table came from immunoSEQ multiplex PCR; TCRdb's copy has only in-frame clones and leaves some out. The table lists approximately 80,000 clones, 88% of them singletons, with over 35% in the top ten. Input material: peripheral blood. Every receptor here comes from a human donor in a cohort sampled during active COVID-19.

This chain links TRBV7-9 with TRBJ2-1; 9 nucleotides match TRBD1. The CDR3 consists of 19 residues. CDR1 and CDR2 from the germline V gene are SEHNR and FQNEAQ (reference sequence). Trimming took 2 bases from V and 5 from J; bases not matched to a gene: 16. In DNA, the CDR3 is TGTGCCAGCAGCTTAAGGATTTCGTCGGGGACAGGGATGGACAATGAGCAGTTCTTC. This gives the protein CASSLRISSGTGMDNEQFF.

In this sample, this clone turned up many times. A read error may account for a junction end that differs from germline. The rearrangement links TRBV19 to TRBJ2-7, with 9 bases identical to TRBD2. The CDR3 sequence is 15 residues long. The germline gives CDR1 LNHDA, CDR2 SQIVND (reference sequence). The CDR3, as DNA: TGTGCCAGTAGGATAGCGGGAGAGAGCTCCTACGAGCAGTACTTC. Amino acid sequence: CASRIAGESSYEQYF.

The V gene is TRBV11-2, the J gene TRBJ2-7, with 9 positions matching TRBD1. Trimming removed 1 base from V and 3 bases from J; junction bases left unmatched: 4. The CDR3 length is 15 residues. CDR1 SGHAT and CDR2 FQNNGV come from the germline V gene. CDR3 residues: CASSLAGQGNYEQYF. The CDR3 region has the DNA TGTGCCAGCAGCTTAGCCGGACAGGGGAACTACGAGCAGTACTTC.

CDR3 nucleotide sequence: TGTGCCAGCAGTTTTTGGGCGGGTAATGAAAAACTGTTTTTT. Its protein product is CASSFWAGNEKLFF. V is TRBV27 and J is TRBJ1-4; D not certain. Between the trimmed V and J ends, which lost 3 bases and 4 bases, there was a span of 9 bases. Germline V gives CDR1 MNHEY, CDR2 SMNVEV (reference sequence). This CDR3 is built from 14 residues.

The chain is built from TRBV5-1 and TRBJ2-1, with TRBD2 identical over 8 bases. The CDR3 is 14 amino acids. The V segment lost 0 bases and the J segment 9 bases; nucleotides outside the gene matches: 5. CDR1 and CDR2 from the germline V gene are SGHRS and YFSETQ. CDR3 DNA: TGCGCCAGCAGCTTGGATACTAGCGGAGGTGAGCAGTTCTTC. This codes for CASSLDTSGGEQFF.

This clone appeared once. CDR3 in DNA: TGTGCCTGGAGTGCCCACAGGGGGCAAAGCTCCTATAATTCACCCCTCCACTTT. This translates into CAWSAHRGQSSYNSPLHF. This chain connects TRBV30 to TRBJ1-6; TRBD1 matches 9 bases. V dropped 1 base and J dropped 0; count of bases not matched to a gene: 7. CDR3 size: 18 residues. Germline CDR1 reads GTSNPN; CDR2 reads SVGIG (reference sequence).

The CDR3: CASSLPGSGNQETQYF. CDR3 bases: TGTGCCAGTAGCCTGCCGGGTAGCGGTAACCAAGAGACCCAGTACTTC. The chain joins TRBV19 to TRBJ2-5; weak D call: TRBD2 (6 bases). The CDR3 runs to 16 residues. Trimming removed 6 bases at V and 0 bases at J, with 17 bases between. Germline assignment: CDR1 LNHDA and CDR2 SQIVND (reference sequence).

The chain has TRBV24-1 and TRBJ2-1, with 10 bases lining up with TRBD2. Germline trimming cut 7 bases from V and 3 bases from J; bases unmatched to any gene: 8. The germline CDR1 and CDR2 sequences are KGHDR and SFDVKD. This CDR3 comprises 16 residues. CDR3: CATSPSGRAFYNEQFF. The CDR3 nucleotides are TGTGCCACCAGCCCCAGCGGGAGGGCCTTCTACAATGAGCAGTTCTTC.

The rearrangement uses TRBV18 and TRBJ2-7; 14 bases match TRBD2. The CDR3 is 14 amino acids. V lost 5 bases to trimming and J lost 5 bases; unmatched junction nucleotides: 2. Germline V gene sequence: CDR1 KGHSH, CDR2 LQKENI. CDR3 amino acids: CASSWGLAGDEQYF. In DNA form, the CDR3 reads TGTGCCAGCTCATGGGGACTAGCGGGGGACGAGCAGTACTTC.

The rearrangement uses TRBV4-2 and TRBJ2-7, with D tentatively TRBD1 (6 bases). Per the germline V gene, CDR1 is LGHNA and CDR2 is YNFKEQ. The CDR3 sequence is 16 residues long. The V and J ends lost 4 bases and 2 bases respectively, with 18 bases between them. This CDR3 reads CASSRDLGDTPYEQYF. CDR3 DNA sequence: TGTGCCAGCAGCCGGGACCTGGGGGACACCCCCTACGAGCAGTACTTC.

The chain links TRBV3-1 (or the pseudogene TRBV3-2) to TRBJ2-7; 14 bases are a match to TRBD2. With 6 bases clipped from V and 7 bases from J, the junction kept 8 bases outside the gene matches. There are 15 residues in the CDR3. Looked up from germline, CDR1 is LGHDT and CDR2 is YNNKEL (reference sequence). Written as DNA, the CDR3 is TGTGCCAGCAGTCCGACTAGCGGGGGGGTCTCAGAGCAGTACTTC. Amino acid sequence: CASSPTSGGVSEQYF.

This chain links TRBV5-1 with TRBJ1-3; D not certain. The CDR3 extends over 15 amino acids. Germline V gene data show CDR1 as SGHRS and CDR2 as YFSETQ. V was cut by 1 base and J by 0 bases, with 8 bases left in between. The CDR3 loop is CASSLSSGSGNTIYF. CDR3 DNA: TGCGCCAGCAGCTTGAGTAGCGGCTCTGGAAACACCATATATTTT.

J is TRBJ2-3 and V is TRBV7-9; D remains ambiguous. The germline CDR1 and CDR2 sequences are SEHNR and FQNEAQ (reference sequence). This CDR3 has 15 residues. Trimming took 2 bases from V and 3 from J, leaving 12 bases between them. The CDR3 region is CASSLTLSETDTQYF. DNA of the CDR3: TGTGCCAGCAGCTTAACTCTAAGCGAAACAGATACGCAGTATTTT.

V usage is TRBV6-1 and J usage is TRBJ1-2; TRBD1 matches at 9 bases. Germline V gives CDR1 MNHNS, CDR2 SASEGT. This CDR3 contains 15 residues. The V and J ends lost 0 bases and 8 bases, in that order; junction bases with no gene match: 7. The chain's CDR3 is CASSEAGTGLRGYTF. Here the CDR3 DNA reads TGTGCCAGCAGTGAAGCGGGGACAGGGCTTCGCGGCTACACCTTC.